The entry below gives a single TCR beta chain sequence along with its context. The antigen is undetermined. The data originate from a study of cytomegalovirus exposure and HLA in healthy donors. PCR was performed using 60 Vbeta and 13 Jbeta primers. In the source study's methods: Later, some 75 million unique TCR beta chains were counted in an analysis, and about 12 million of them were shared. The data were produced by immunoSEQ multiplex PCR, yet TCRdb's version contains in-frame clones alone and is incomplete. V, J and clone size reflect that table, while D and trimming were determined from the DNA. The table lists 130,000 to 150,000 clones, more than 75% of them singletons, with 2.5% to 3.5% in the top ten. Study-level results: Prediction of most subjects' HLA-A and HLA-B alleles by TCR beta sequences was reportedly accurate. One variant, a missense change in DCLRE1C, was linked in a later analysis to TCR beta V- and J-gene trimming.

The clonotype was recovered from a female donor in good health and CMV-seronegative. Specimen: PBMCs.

The chain's CDR3 is CSATPGGQAFF. The CDR3 nucleotides read TGCAGTGCTACCCCAGGGGGTCAGGCTTTCTTT. This sequence joins TRBV20-1 and TRBJ1-1; 7 bases are a match to TRBD1. V lost 4 bases, J lost 11 bases, and 7 bases stayed unmatched. The germline gives CDR1 DFQATT, CDR2 SNEGSKA (reference sequence). The CDR3 totals 11 residues.